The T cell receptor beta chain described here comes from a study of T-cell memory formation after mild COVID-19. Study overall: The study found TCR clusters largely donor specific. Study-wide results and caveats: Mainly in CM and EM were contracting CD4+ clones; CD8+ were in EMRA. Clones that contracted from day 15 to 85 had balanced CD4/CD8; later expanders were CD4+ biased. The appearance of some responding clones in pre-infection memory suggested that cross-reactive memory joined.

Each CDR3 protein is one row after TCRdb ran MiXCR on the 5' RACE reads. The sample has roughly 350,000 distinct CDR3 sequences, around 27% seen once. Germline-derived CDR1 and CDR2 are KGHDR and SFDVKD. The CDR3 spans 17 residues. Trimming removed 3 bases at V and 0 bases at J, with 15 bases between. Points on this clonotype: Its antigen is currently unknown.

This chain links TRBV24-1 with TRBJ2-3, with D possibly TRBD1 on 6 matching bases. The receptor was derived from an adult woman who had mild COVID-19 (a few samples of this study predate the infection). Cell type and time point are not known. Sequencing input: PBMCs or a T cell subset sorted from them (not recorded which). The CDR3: CATSDPILTGSTDTQYF. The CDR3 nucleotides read TGTGCCACCAGTGATCCCATTCTGACAGGAAGCACAGATACGCAGTATTTT.